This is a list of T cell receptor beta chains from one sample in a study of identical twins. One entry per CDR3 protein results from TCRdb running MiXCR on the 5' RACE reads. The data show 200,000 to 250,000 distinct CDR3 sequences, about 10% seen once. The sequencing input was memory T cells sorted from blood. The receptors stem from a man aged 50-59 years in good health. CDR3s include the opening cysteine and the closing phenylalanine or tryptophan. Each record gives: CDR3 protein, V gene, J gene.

CDR3aa: CASSKEAGTSGSRNTGELFF
v_gene: TRBV21-1
j_gene: TRBJ2-2

CDR3aa: CSAWDGPYSNQPQHF
v_gene: TRBV20-1
j_gene: TRBJ1-5

CDR3aa: CASSEARGGSNEQFF
v_gene: TRBV6-1
j_gene: TRBJ2-1

CDR3aa: CASTPNRNQPQHF
v_gene: TRBV28
j_gene: TRBJ1-5

CDR3aa: CASSIRPRDSYGYTF
v_gene: TRBV21-1
j_gene: TRBJ1-2

CDR3aa: CASSYSRGGAFDEQFF
v_gene: TRBV6-5
j_gene: TRBJ2-1

CDR3aa: CASSQGLVGFNEKLFF
v_gene: TRBV4-3
j_gene: TRBJ1-4

CDR3aa: CASSALAGQETQYF
v_gene: TRBV2
j_gene: TRBJ2-5

CDR3aa: CASRTYVTGVGGYTF
v_gene: TRBV7-2
j_gene: TRBJ1-2

CDR3aa: CSAMTLAGTYNEQFF
v_gene: TRBV20-1
j_gene: TRBJ2-1

CDR3aa: CASSVYTGGIEKLFF
v_gene: TRBV5-6
j_gene: TRBJ1-4

CDR3aa: CSARGKAGGPTSTDTQYF
v_gene: TRBV20-1
j_gene: TRBJ2-3

CDR3aa: CASRPGLASFYNEQFF
v_gene: TRBV7-2
j_gene: TRBJ2-1

CDR3aa: CASSPSVGETQYF
v_gene: TRBV7-8
j_gene: TRBJ2-5

CDR3aa: CAISGFNSDYEQYF
v_gene: TRBV10-3
j_gene: TRBJ2-7

CDR3aa: CASRPTGSSGQPQHF
v_gene: TRBV27
j_gene: TRBJ1-5

CDR3aa: CSVGGQGRMNTEAFF
v_gene: TRBV29-1
j_gene: TRBJ1-1

CDR3aa: CASQVAPLSRTDTQYF
v_gene: TRBV10-2
j_gene: TRBJ2-3

CDR3aa: CASSFRTGGETQYF
v_gene: TRBV7-2
j_gene: TRBJ2-5

CDR3aa: CAVIGQVNTEAFF
v_gene: TRBV19
j_gene: TRBJ1-1

CDR3aa: CASSFRDRGYTEAFF
v_gene: TRBV27
j_gene: TRBJ1-1

CDR3aa: CASSYFGRGARPEQFF
v_gene: TRBV6-2/TRBV6-3
j_gene: TRBJ2-1

CDR3aa: CASSMKGEDGYTF
v_gene: TRBV19
j_gene: TRBJ1-2

CDR3aa: CASSQDINSVSGANVLTF
v_gene: TRBV4-3
j_gene: TRBJ2-6

CDR3aa: CASSSRPYGYTF
v_gene: TRBV12-3/TRBV12-4
j_gene: TRBJ1-2

CDR3aa: CASRQGDYEQYF
v_gene: TRBV7-9
j_gene: TRBJ2-7

CDR3aa: CAIRDLTGEDNEQFF
v_gene: TRBV10-3
j_gene: TRBJ2-1

CDR3aa: CATSRDRGLMNTEAFF
v_gene: TRBV15
j_gene: TRBJ1-1

CDR3aa: CASSGGPGANVLTF
v_gene: TRBV7-2
j_gene: TRBJ2-6

CDR3aa: CASSRGTSRDEQYF
v_gene: TRBV7-6
j_gene: TRBJ2-7